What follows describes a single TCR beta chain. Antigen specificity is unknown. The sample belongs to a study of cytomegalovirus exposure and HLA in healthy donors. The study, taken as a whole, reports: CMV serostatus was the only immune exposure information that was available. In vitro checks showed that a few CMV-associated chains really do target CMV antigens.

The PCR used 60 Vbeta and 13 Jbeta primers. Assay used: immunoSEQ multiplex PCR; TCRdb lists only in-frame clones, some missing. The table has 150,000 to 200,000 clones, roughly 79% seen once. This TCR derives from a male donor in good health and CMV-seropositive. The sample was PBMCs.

The CDR3, as DNA: TGTGCTAGTGGTTTGTCACGGACAGGGGGCTCAACAGATACGCAGTATTTT. This encodes CASGLSRTGGSTDTQYF. The genes are TRBV12-5 and TRBJ2-3, with 11 bases aligning to TRBD1. Unmatched junction bases numbered 7, after V lost 2 bases and J lost 3 bases. From germline, CDR1 is LGHNT and CDR2 FRNRAP. The CDR3 has 17 residues. The variable domain in full, with the rest retrieved from reference TRBV12-5 and TRBJ2-3, is DARVTQTPRHKVTEMGQEVTMRCQPILGHNTVFWYRQTMMQGLELLAYFRNRAPLDDSGMPKDRFSAEMPDATLATLKIQPSEPRDSAVYFCASGLSRTGGSTDTQYFGPGTRLTVL.